Each of the 11 T cell receptor beta chains below was sequenced from the same sample in a study of cytomegalovirus exposure and HLA in healthy donors. Produced via immunoSEQ multiplex PCR; TCRdb's table is partial and in-frame only. Among 150,000 to 200,000 clones listed, 84% were seen once. Specimen: PBMCs. The receptor set was obtained from a man aged 18 to 30 in good health and CMV-seropositive.

This clone occurred once. V gene TRBV5-1 combines with J gene TRBJ2-3; the D gene is possibly TRBD1 (5 bases). The CDR3 is 16 residues long. V gave up 0 bases and J gave up 2 bases, with 13 bases separating them. Germline V gives CDR1 SGHRS, CDR2 YFSETQ. The CDR3 sequence: CASSLEGDSTTDTQYF. In nucleotides, the CDR3 is TGCGCCAGCAGCTTGGAGGGTGACAGCACCACAGATACGCAGTATTTT.

This rearrangement joins TRBV5-1 to TRBJ2-1; a possible D gene is TRBD2 (6 bases). In germline, CDR1 is SGHRS, CDR2 YFSETQ. Trimming took 4 bases from V and 5 from J, leaving 16 bases between them. The CDR3 loop spans 15 amino acids. CDR3 protein: CASSTVTGVHNEQFF. The CDR3 DNA is TGCGCCAGCAGCACCGTGACGGGAGTACACAATGAGCAGTTCTTC.

The chain links TRBV28 to TRBJ1-2; D uncertain. The V gene lost 5 bases and the J gene lost 3 bases, with 10 bases spanning the gap. The CDR3 consists of 13 residues. The germline CDR1 and CDR2 sequences are MDHEN and SYDVKM. Written as DNA, the CDR3 is TGTGCCAGCAGTACCCGCGGGGACTATGGCTACACCTTC. Translation: CASSTRGDYGYTF.

The V gene is TRBV27, the J gene TRBJ1-2; D is unresolved. Trimming pared 3 bases from V and 4 bases from J, leaving 9 bases between. The CDR3 covers 13 residues. Germline CDR1 MNHEY, CDR2 SMNVEV (reference sequence). CDR3 amino acids: CASSFQDLYGYTF. The CDR3 coding sequence is TGTGCCAGCAGTTTCCAGGATCTCTATGGCTACACCTTC.

The gene calls are TRBV10-3 and TRBJ2-1; 9 bases match TRBD2. The CDR3 length is 14 residues. Losses at the gene ends were 6 bases for V and 6 bases for J; bases not matched to a gene: 6. The germline gives CDR1 ENHRY, CDR2 SYGVKD. CDR3 in DNA: TGTGCCATCAGAGCGGGAGGTGGGCCCAATGAGCAGTTCTTC. Its protein product is CAIRAGGGPNEQFF.

V and J are TRBV4-2 and TRBJ2-7; 7 bases fit TRBD2. The CDR3 totals 18 residues. Germline V CDR1 and CDR2: LGHNA, YNFKEQ. V lost 0 bases and J lost 2; bases outside the gene matches: 13. DNA of the CDR3: TGTGCCAGCAGCCAAGAAAGAAATGCGCTAGCGGCAGCCTACGAGCAGTACTTC. This codes for CASSQERNALAAAYEQYF.

This chain connects TRBV30 to TRBJ1-4, with 9 bases lining up with TRBD1. CDR3 length: 14 residues. The germline V gene has CDR1 GTSNPN and CDR2 SVGIG (reference sequence). With 6 bases clipped from V and 6 bases from J, the junction kept 8 bases outside the gene matches. The CDR3 protein is CACIDRGGHEKLFF. CDR3 DNA: TGTGCCTGCATCGACAGGGGGGGACATGAAAAACTGTTTTTT.

The J gene is TRBJ2-3, the V gene TRBV9; TRBD1 agrees at 7 bases. Germline CDR1 is SGDLS and CDR2 is YYNGEE. J gave up 2 bases and V 0 bases, and 6 bases lay outside the gene matches. This CDR3 spans 16 amino acids. The CDR3 DNA reads as TGTGCCAGCAGCGTAGAAGGCAGGGGGTTCACAGATACGCAGTATTTT. It is translated as CASSVEGRGFTDTQYF.

The chain employs TRBV18 and TRBJ2-3; no firm D call. Germline CDR1 and CDR2: KGHSH and LQKENI. The CDR3 is 15 amino acids. Trimming pared 6 bases from V and 0 bases from J, leaving 13 bases between. For the CDR3, the DNA is TGTGCCAGCTCCCCCCCAGCGACTAGCACAGATACGCAGTATTTT. Translation: CASSPPATSTDTQYF.

The CDR3 DNA is TGTGCCAACCCGGGACAGGGGGCCTACGAGCAGTACTTC. It codes for CANPGQGAYEQYF. V usage is TRBV19 and J usage is TRBJ2-7, with 11 bases identical to TRBD1. The CDR3 sequence is 13 residues long. V gave up 10 bases and J gave up 2 bases; unmatched junction bases: 4. CDR1 LNHDA and CDR2 SQIVND come from the germline V gene (reference sequence).

V is TRBV27 and J is TRBJ2-3, with D perhaps TRBD1 (6 bases). CDR1 is MNHEY and CDR2 is SMNVEV in the germline V gene (reference sequence). Deletions cut 4 bases from V and 6 bases from J, with 20 bases between. This CDR3 region has 16 residues. CDR3 in DNA: TGTGCCAGCAGTTCCTTGACAGGAGTGTCGGTGGATACGCAGTATTTT. Translated, it gives CASSSLTGVSVDTQYF.